This T cell receptor (beta chain) was recovered during a study of T cells in localized non-small cell lung cancer. Overall study findings and caveats: Measurement of T cell clonality placed uninvolved adjacent lung highest, above the level in tumor.

Here immunoSEQ multiplex PCR was the method, and the copy in TCRdb shows in-frame clones only, minus some. The profile shows about 33,000 clones, around 80% of them singletons. In the case of this clone: Its antigen remains unidentified.

The CDR3 is 15 residues long. The germline CDR1 and CDR2 sequences are SGHTA and FQGNSA. V was shortened by 4 bases and J by 4 bases, with 17 bases between the two germline ends. The source of this sequence is a male donor aged 60 or over with stage III squamous cell lung carcinoma. Sequencing used peripheral blood, obtained before any cancer treatment. The V gene is TRBV7-2, the J gene TRBJ2-7; D unresolved. The CDR3 DNA reads as TGTGCCAGCAGCTCTCGAGTCCCCGGTGGATACGAGCAGTACTTC. Residues: CASSSRVPGGYEQYF.